This T cell receptor beta chain was observed in a study of T cells in Graves' hyperthyroidism and ophthalmopathy. Study conclusions and caveats: Peripheral blood also featured most of the thyroid clonotypes expanded above 0.001. The model anticipated ophthalmopathy a median about six months pre-onset.

RNA transcripts yielded amplified TCR beta CDR3 regions. Carried out on the TCR CDR3, a first-round RT-PCR used the HTBI primer set. MiXCR, applied by TCRdb to the multiplex PCR reads, yields one record per CDR3 protein. The sample lists roughly 350,000 distinct CDR3 sequences; roughly an eighth were seen once. This clonotype was detected many times. Its antigen is unknown. Patients with uncontrolled infections, other autoimmune diseases, pregnancy or lactation were excluded. Extraction of PBMCs used roughly 9.4 ml of fresh peripheral blood. Sequences were obtained from blood. The TCR comes from a woman aged 40-49 years with Graves' ophthalmopathy.

This CDR3 reads CASSLPASGSNEQFF. The CDR3, as DNA: TGTGCCAGCAGTTTACCGGCTAGCGGGAGCAATGAGCAGTTCTTC. V and J are TRBV12-3 or TRBV12-4 and TRBJ2-1, with TRBD2 matching over 10 bases. The junction had 4 bases not matched to a gene; V was cut back by 2 bases and J by 6 bases. The CDR3 has 15 residues.